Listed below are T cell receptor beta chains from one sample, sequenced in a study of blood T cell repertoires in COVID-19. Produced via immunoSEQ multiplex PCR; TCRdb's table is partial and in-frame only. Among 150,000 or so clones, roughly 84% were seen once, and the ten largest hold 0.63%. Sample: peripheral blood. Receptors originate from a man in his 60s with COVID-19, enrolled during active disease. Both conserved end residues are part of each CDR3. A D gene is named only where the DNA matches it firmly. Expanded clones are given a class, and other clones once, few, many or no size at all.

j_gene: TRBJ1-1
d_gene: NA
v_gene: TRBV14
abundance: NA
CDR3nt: TGTGCCAGCAGCCAACAGGGCTGGGGCACTGAAGCTTTCTTT
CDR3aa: CASSQQGWGTEAFF

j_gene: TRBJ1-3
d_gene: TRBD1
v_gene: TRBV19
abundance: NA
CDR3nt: TGTGCCAGTAGTGTTCTCCAGGGGGCTGGTGGAAACACCATATATTTT
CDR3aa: CASSVLQGAGGNTIYF

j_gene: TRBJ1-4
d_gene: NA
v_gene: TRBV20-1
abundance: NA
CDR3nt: TGCAGTGCTAGTTCCGGGGAGAATGAAAAACTGTTTTTT
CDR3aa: CSASSGENEKLFF

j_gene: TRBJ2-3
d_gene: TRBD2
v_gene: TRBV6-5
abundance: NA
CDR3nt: TGTGCCAGCAGGCGGGAGGGGGGGCCTGGAAATACGCAGTATTTT
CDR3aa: CASRREGGPGNTQYF

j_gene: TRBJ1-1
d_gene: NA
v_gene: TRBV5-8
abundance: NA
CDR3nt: TGTGCCAGCAGCGTACAGGGCCCAAAAGCTTTCTTT
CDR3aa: CASSVQGPKAFF

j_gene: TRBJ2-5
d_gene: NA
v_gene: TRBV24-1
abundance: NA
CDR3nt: TGTGCCACCAGTTACGGCCAGGGGGGAGAGACCCAGTACTTC
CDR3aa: CATSYGQGGETQYF

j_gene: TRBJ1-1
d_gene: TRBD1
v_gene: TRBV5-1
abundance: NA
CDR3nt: TGCGCCAGCAGCGTTCGGGGACAGGGGGGTTCTGAAGCTTTCTTT
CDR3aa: CASSVRGQGGSEAFF

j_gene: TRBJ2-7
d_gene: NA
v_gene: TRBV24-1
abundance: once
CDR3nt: TGTGCCACCAGTGATGGCCGCTACGAGCAGTACTTC
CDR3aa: CATSDGRYEQYF

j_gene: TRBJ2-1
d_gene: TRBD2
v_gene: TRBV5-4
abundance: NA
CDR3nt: TGTGCCAGCAGCGAGCTAGCGGGAGTATCCTACAATGAGCAGTTCTTC
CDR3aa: CASSELAGVSYNEQFF

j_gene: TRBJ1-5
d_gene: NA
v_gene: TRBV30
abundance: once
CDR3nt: TGTGCCTGGAGTCACACCGGGACTTACAATCAGCCCCAGCATTTT
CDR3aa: CAWSHTGTYNQPQHF

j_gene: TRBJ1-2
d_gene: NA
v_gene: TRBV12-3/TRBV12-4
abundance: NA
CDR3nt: TGTGCCAGCAGTTTAAGGCTCTCGGGTGGCTACACCTTC
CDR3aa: CASSLRLSGGYTF

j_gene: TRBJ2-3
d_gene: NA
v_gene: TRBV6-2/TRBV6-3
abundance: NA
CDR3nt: TGTGCCAGCAGTGCATACAGGGTGGACACAGATACGCAGTATTTT
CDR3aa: CASSAYRVDTDTQYF